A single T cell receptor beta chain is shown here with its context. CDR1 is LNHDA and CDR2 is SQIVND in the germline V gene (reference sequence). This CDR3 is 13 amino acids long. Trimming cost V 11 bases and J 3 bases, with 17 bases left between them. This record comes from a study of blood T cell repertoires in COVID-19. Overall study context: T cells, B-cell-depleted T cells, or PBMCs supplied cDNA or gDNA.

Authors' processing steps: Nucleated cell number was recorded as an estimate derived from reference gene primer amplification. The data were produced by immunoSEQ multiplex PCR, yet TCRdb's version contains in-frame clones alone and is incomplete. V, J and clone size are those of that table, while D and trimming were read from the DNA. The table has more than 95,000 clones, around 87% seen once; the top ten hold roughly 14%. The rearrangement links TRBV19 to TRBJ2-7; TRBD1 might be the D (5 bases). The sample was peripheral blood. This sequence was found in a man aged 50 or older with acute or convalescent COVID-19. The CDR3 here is CASSRVLYYEQYF. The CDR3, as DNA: TGTGCCTCGAGCAGGGTACTGTACTACGAGCAGTACTTC.